This is a list of T cell receptor beta chains from one sample in a study of Graves' ophthalmopathy and Graves' hyperthyroidism. TCRdb redid the calling of the multiplex PCR reads with MiXCR, one entry per CDR3 protein. Found here are about 660,000 distinct CDR3 sequences, 35% to 45% of them singletons; the top ten hold more than 2.5%. Sequencing input: peripheral blood. All receptors derive from an adult man with Graves' ophthalmopathy. Each CDR3 is given with its conserved first and last residue. A D gene is named only where the DNA matches it firmly. Clone size is not always given. Where it is, it says once, few, many or a class for expanded clones.

cdr3_nt cdr3_aa d_call clone_size j_call v_call
TGTGCCAGCAGAGAAAGGGACAGCCCGACCTATGGCTACACCTTC CASRERDSPTYGYTF TRBD1 few TRBJ1-2 TRBV10-3
TGTGCCAGGTGGTCAGGGGGGTACGAGCAGTACTTC CARWSGGYEQYF . . TRBJ2-7 TRBV7-9
TGTGCCAGCAGCCAAGTTACCAGGGACTATGGCTACACCTTC CASSQVTRDYGYTF . many TRBJ1-2 TRBV14
TGCAGTGCCTACCGGACTTACTATGGCTACACCTTC CSAYRTYYGYTF . many TRBJ1-2 TRBV20-1
TGCGCCAGCAGCGAAGTCGCAGGTGACACCATATATTTT CASSEVAGDTIYF . many TRBJ1-3 TRBV4-1
TGTGCCATCAGTGAGTCTTGGACGGCAGCTGGGGCTACGCAGTATTTT CAISESWTAAGATQYF . . TRBJ2-3 TRBV10-3
TGCGCCAGCAGCCTCGGGACAGGGACAGATACGCAGTATTTT CASSLGTGTDTQYF TRBD1 . TRBJ2-3 TRBV5-1
TGTGCCAGCGCGAGTAGCGTCTACAATGAGCAGTTCTTC CASASSVYNEQFF . . TRBJ2-1 TRBV2
TGTGCCAGAGATGTGGACAGGGGGGACACTGAAGCTTTCTTT CARDVDRGDTEAFF TRBD1 many TRBJ1-1 TRBV6-1
TGTGCCAGCAGTTCTACTGGGCGCTCACCCCTCCACTTT CASSSTGRSPLHF . many TRBJ1-6 TRBV27
TGTGCCAGCAGCTTACCCGGAACCCCGATTTCACCCCTCCACTTT CASSLPGTPISPLHF . . TRBJ1-6 TRBV7-3
TGTGCCAGCAGCGCCTACAGGGGGGTGAACACTGAAGCTTTCTTT CASSAYRGVNTEAFF TRBD1 . TRBJ1-1 TRBV7-2
TGTGCCAGCAGCCAACGCCCGGGACAAGTGCAGTACTTC CASSQRPGQVQYF . . TRBJ2-7 TRBV7-3
TGTGCCAGCAGCTTTCGTCGGGGGGACGAGACCCAGTACTTC CASSFRRGDETQYF TRBD2 . TRBJ2-5 TRBV7-6
TGTGCCAGCAGCATATCGGACAGAGTGAACACTGAAGCTTTCTTT CASSISDRVNTEAFF . many TRBJ1-1 TRBV7-2
TGTGCCAGCAGCCGCGGACCGCCTACGTACGAGCAGTACTTC CASSRGPPTYEQYF . many TRBJ2-7 TRBV7-2
TGTGCCAGCAGCTCTACAGGGGGTGAAGCTTTCTTT CASSSTGGEAFF TRBD1 many TRBJ1-1 TRBV6-5
TGTGCCAGCAGCCAAGATTTGACAGCACGTGATAACTATGGCTACACCTTC CASSQDLTARDNYGYTF . once TRBJ1-2 TRBV7-2
TGTGCCAGCAGCCAAGCTATCGGGGACGGCAATAACTATGGCTACACCTTC CASSQAIGDGNNYGYTF . . TRBJ1-2 TRBV3-1
TGTGCCAGCAGGCTATGGACAGGCAGTATGGATGAAAAACTGTTTTTT CASRLWTGSMDEKLFF TRBD1 . TRBJ1-4 TRBV7-2
TGCGCCAGCAGCCAAGATAAGTTGCAGCGACAAGAGACCCAGTACTTC CASSQDKLQRQETQYF . few TRBJ2-5 TRBV4-1
TGTGCCAGCTCACCCGGGGTGGGGCCGAACACTGAAGCTTTCTTT CASSPGVGPNTEAFF . few TRBJ1-1 TRBV10-2
TGTGCCATAACAGGACTAGCGGGGAACACCGGGGAGCTGTTTTTT CAITGLAGNTGELFF TRBD2 few TRBJ2-2 TRBV10-3
TGTGCCTGGGGGGTGGGGGGACAGCCCCAGCATTTT CAWGVGGQPQHF . . TRBJ1-5 TRBV30
TGTGCCAGCAGCTTTCAATATGGCTACACCTTC CASSFQYGYTF . many TRBJ1-2 TRBV5-6
TGTGCCAGCAGCCTGCGGACAGGGCCTGAGACCCAGTACTTC CASSLRTGPETQYF TRBD1 . TRBJ2-5 TRBV7-2
TGTGCTAGTGGTTTGGTAGTCGGGAGGATAGGCGAGCAGTACTTC CASGLVVGRIGEQYF TRBD2 . TRBJ2-7 TRBV12-5
TGTGCCTGGAGCCGGGGACAGGCTCAGCCCCAGCATTTT CAWSRGQAQPQHF TRBD1 few TRBJ1-5 TRBV30
TGTGCCAGCAGCGAGGGACAGGGGGACAGCGTCTATGGCTACACCTTC CASSEGQGDSVYGYTF TRBD1 . TRBJ1-2 TRBV9
TGTGCCAGCTCACCATGGGAAACCGGGGAGCTGTTTTTT CASSPWETGELFF . . TRBJ2-2 TRBV13
TGTGCCAGCAGTGACGGATCGGCCTACGAGCAGTACTTC CASSDGSAYEQYF . . TRBJ2-7 TRBV10-3
TGTGCCAGCAGCTTAGGATGGACAGGGGGACAAAGCGAGCTGCTTTTT CASSLGWTGGQSELLF TRBD1 . TRBJ2-2 TRBV7-9
TGTGCCAGCAGCCGCGGGGCGGACAAACTGTTTTTT CASSRGADKLFF . . TRBJ1-4 TRBV7-9
TGTGCCAGTAGTATAAGCCTCCTGGGGGGATTAGAGACCCAGTACTTC CASSISLLGGLETQYF . . TRBJ2-5 TRBV19
TGTGCCAGCAGCCTAAACATTAACACGGCCACCGGGGAGCTGTTTTTT CASSLNINTATGELFF . . TRBJ2-2 TRBV9
TGTGCCACCAGTCGACAGGACACCCACAATGAGCAGTTCTTC CATSRQDTHNEQFF . few TRBJ2-1 TRBV24-1
TGTGCCAGCAGTTCGCCCGGGGTCGATGGCTACACCTTC CASSSPGVDGYTF . . TRBJ1-2 TRBV7-9
TGTGCCAGCAGCCGTAAAGAAATGTTGGGTTTGAACACTGAAGCTTTCTTT CASSRKEMLGLNTEAFF . few TRBJ1-1 TRBV5-5
TGCGCCAGCAGTGAGTCAGACCAAGAGACCCAGTACTTC CASSESDQETQYF . once TRBJ2-5 TRBV10-2
TGTGCCAGCAGTTTCTCACCGCCGGGACAGGGGGTGTCTCCCCTCCACTTT CASSFSPPGQGVSPLHF TRBD1 . TRBJ1-6 TRBV12-3/TRBV12-4
TGTGCCATCAGTGAGTCGACCAGGGGGGAGCAGTACTTC CAISESTRGEQYF TRBD1 . TRBJ2-7 TRBV10-3
TGTGCCAGCGGGGGAGTCACGGGAGCTTTCTTT CASGGVTGAFF . . TRBJ1-1 TRBV7-9
TGCAGTGCTAGAGATGAGGGCAAAGGTGAAGCTTTCTTT CSARDEGKGEAFF . . TRBJ1-1 TRBV20-1
TGTGCCAGCAGTGGCCGGGACAGGGGGCCCACCGGGGAGCTGTTTTTT CASSGRDRGPTGELFF TRBD1 few TRBJ2-2 TRBV6-5
TGTGCCAGCAGCTTACGGGAGGGGACTAGCACCGAGCAGTACTTC CASSLREGTSTEQYF TRBD2 . TRBJ2-7 TRBV7-9
TGTGCCATCAGTGGACAGGGGGCTGCTGGGGCCAACGTCCTGACTTTC CAISGQGAAGANVLTF TRBD1 . TRBJ2-6 TRBV10-3
TGCGCCAGCAGTGCCACGTCCCTCGGGCAAGAGACCCAGTACTTC CASSATSLGQETQYF . . TRBJ2-5 TRBV10-2
TGTGCCAGCAGCTTAGGCCGTGGACAGGACACCATATATTTT CASSLGRGQDTIYF TRBD1 . TRBJ1-3 TRBV7-9
TGTGCCAGCTTAGGGGGAGGGCCAGGCTACGAGCAGTACTTC CASLGGGPGYEQYF . . TRBJ2-7 TRBV2
TGTGCCAGCAGTCGCAGGGGGCCCGGCTACACCTTC CASSRRGPGYTF TRBD1 . TRBJ1-2 TRBV12-3/TRBV12-4